This TCR beta chain derives from a study of blood T cell repertoires in COVID-19. Study summary: Some COVID-19 samples were acute and others convalescent; all came from the United States, Italy and Spain. In each case, the material was cDNA or gDNA derived from T cells, B-cell-depleted T cells, or PBMCs.

V lost 0 bases to trimming and J lost 6 bases, with 12 bases between them. Germline loops: CDR1 SGHKS, CDR2 YYEKEE (reference sequence). The CDR3 consists of 15 residues. Original processing methods: Using reference gene primer amplification, nucleated cell counts were estimated. TCRdb's table, derived via immunoSEQ multiplex PCR, lists solely in-frame clones and lacks some. V and J calls and clone size are as listed in that table; D and trimming were resolved from the DNA. The sample contains some 210,000 clones, roughly 90% of which appear only once. This TCR came from a woman between 35 and 50 years old with acute or convalescent COVID-19. Sequencing was carried out using peripheral blood. V and J are TRBV5-5 and TRBJ1-4, with D hard to call. The chain's CDR3 is CASSLDGRGDEKLFF. The CDR3 nucleotides read TGTGCCAGCAGCTTGGACGGGCGCGGGGATGAAAAACTGTTTTTT.